This T cell receptor beta chain stems from a study of a mutant IDH1 vaccine in newly diagnosed glioma. Background on the study: Those enrolled had earlier been treated with radiotherapy, temozolomide, or both, mostly both.

CDR1 and CDR2 from the germline V gene are SGHRS and YFSETQ. V was shortened by 3 bases and J by 1 base, with 10 bases between the two germline ends. CDR3 length: 14 amino acids. This table comes from immunoSEQ multiplex PCR, and its TCRdb copy is limited to in-frame clones, with some not included. Found here are about 35,000 clones, 80% of them singletons; the top ten hold around 9.5%. The study, taken as a whole, reports: Among all patients, vaccine-induced immune responses occurred in 90% to 95%.

Documented time point: baseline, week 1 (first vaccination visit). Sample treatment: pre-vaccination baseline after standard-of-care therapy. This clone was seen more than once but under ten times. The antigen remains unidentified. The rearrangement uses TRBV5-1 and TRBJ1-1; a weak D match, TRBD1 (6 bases). The specimen comprised peripheral blood mononuclear cells (PBMCs), sampled from a glioma patient treated with radiotherapy, temozolomide or both. The receptor was isolated from a middle-aged man with glioma. Some clones in this sample may be carry-over from other donors' samples. The CDR3 bases are TGCGCCAGCAGCTCCCGGACAGAGAACACTGAAGCTTTCTTT. Residues: CASSSRTENTEAFF. Drawing the rest from reference TRBV5-1 and TRBJ1-1, the complete variable domain is KAGVTQTPRYLIKTRGQQVTLSCSPISGHRSVSWYQQTPGQGLQFLFEYFSETQRNKGNFPGRFSGRQFSNSRSEMNVSTLELGDSALYLCASSSRTENTEAFFGQGTRLTVV.